A selection of T cell receptor beta chains follows, all from one sample in a study of human T cells and chemical hapten exposure. Via MiXCR, TCRdb re-called the RACE reads, giving one row per CDR3 protein. Found here are 80,000 to 95,000 distinct CDR3 sequences, roughly 10% of them singletons; the top ten hold approximately 4.4%. This sample comprised whole blood, obtained in connection with sensitization to the hapten diphenylcyclopropenone (DPC). Receptors originate from a woman between 45 and 65 years old with alopecia areata. Some clones in this sample may be carry-over from other donors' samples. The conserved cysteine and the conserved F or W are not part of the CDR3 here. D genes are given only for firm matches.

length | D | V | CDR3
12 | NA | TRBV29-1 | SVTGTLNTGELF
14 | TRBD2 | TRBV4-1 | ASSQGGGSGTDTQY
13 | NA | TRBV11-2 | ASSLMRQYTGELF
13 | NA | TRBV25-1 | ASSETGRSNQPQH
12 | TRBD1 | TRBV29-1 | SVRGTGGNYEQY
13 | TRBD1 | TRBV29-1 | SVDIRTGEAGELF
11 | TRBD1 | TRBV10-3 | AIRGQVNQPQH
12 | TRBD1 | TRBV7-2 | ASSLTGTAEKLF
14 | NA | TRBV6-1 | ASSEDGAGHYNEQF
12 | NA | TRBV18 | ASSPSVNSYGYT
13 | TRBD1 | TRBV9 | ASSSGTARSYEQY
13 | NA | TRBV7-9 | ASSLRELVAGELF
12 | NA | TRBV27 | ASNKWGGNSPLH
9 | NA | TRBV2 | ASTRVTEAF
13 | NA | TRBV19 | ASSIAPGPSYEQY
10 | NA | TRBV7-6 | ASSLDRAKQY
13 | NA | TRBV7-2 | ASSRIDSRSYEQY
12 | NA | TRBV27 | ASSLSGGNYGYT
13 | NA | TRBV28 | ASATAGPNTGELF
12 | TRBD1 | TRBV6-2/TRBV6-3 | ASSRTGQGYEQY
12 | NA | TRBV7-9 | ASSLEGQGHEQY
17 | NA | TRBV3-2 | ASSQEGEAGTPANYGYT
10 | NA | TRBV24-1 | ATSDFSDTQY
11 | NA | TRBV20-1 | SARDLSLKEAF
10 | NA | TRBV7-2 | ASSPNRETQY
16 | TRBD2 | TRBV7-2 | ASSLVGLAGSLQSTQY
12 | NA | TRBV27 | ASSSQGPAQPQH
14 | TRBD2 | TRBV6-1 | ASSVQASGGLETQY
9 | NA | TRBV28 | ASRQNSPLH
9 | NA | TRBV29-1 | SVVAFDGYT
13 | TRBD1 | TRBV6-1 | ASSEATGGQETQY
9 | NA | TRBV13 | ASSFRETQY
11 | NA | TRBV27 | ASSLTLRNEQF
12 | TRBD1 | TRBV6-6 | ASSYIRQGDEQY
13 | TRBD2 | TRBV7-9 | ASRFTSGGYNEQF
14 | TRBD1 | TRBV7-2 | ASSPRDRGIRNEQF
12 | NA | TRBV28 | ASSLMGARGEQY
9 | NA | TRBV29-1 | SGERDYGYT
14 | TRBD1 | TRBV2 | ASRADRGSGANVLT
13 | TRBD1 | TRBV5-1 | ASSQSRGRGTEAF
12 | NA | TRBV13 | ASSLGHLSYEQY
11 | NA | TRBV24-1 | ATSDRGDTEAF
10 | TRBD1 | TRBV10-1 | ASRGQDTEAF
12 | TRBD1 | TRBV7-8 | ASSSYAGQPEAF
11 | NA | TRBV6-1 | ASSAQDTGELF
13 | TRBD1 | TRBV18 | ASSPRDRMNTEAF
14 | NA | TRBV20-1 | SARDWARGDTGELF
12 | NA | TRBV29-1 | SVGVDSSFQPQH
13 | NA | TRBV5-6 | ASSLYGGRYSPLH
10 | NA | TRBV28 | ASRTANTEAF
16 | TRBD2 | TRBV15 | ATSSLVIGTSGSYEQY
13 | NA | TRBV29-1 | SVNIRGYAGNTIY
11 | NA | TRBV5-1 | ASQRGTSYEQY
13 | TRBD1 | TRBV7-2 | ASSPGQASSYEQY
12 | NA | TRBV19 | ASSMSYRQETQY
11 | NA | TRBV2 | ASTAGTTDTQY
11 | NA | TRBV7-6 | ASSLIRDAEAF
13 | TRBD2 | TRBV12-3/TRBV12-4 | ASTLTSGSLYEQY